The 21 T cell receptor beta chains below come from one sample, sequenced in a study of technical replicates of blood from a handful of donors. Sequencing used immunoSEQ multiplex PCR; TCRdb keeps in-frame clones, though not all of them. This sample yields 95,000 to 100,000 clones, of which over 95% are seen a single time; approximately 0.2% belongs to the top ten. Sequenced: T cells isolated from PBMCs. Every receptor here comes from a human donor in good health.

This chain joins TRBV5-1 and TRBJ1-2; D gene unclear. Deletions cut 5 bases from V and 1 base from J, with 18 bases between. Per the germline V gene, CDR1 is SGHRS and CDR2 is YFSETQ. The CDR3 is made up of 16 amino acids. CDR3 sequence (DNA): TGCGCCAGCAGACTAACACCCCGCACTTTTAACTATGGCTACACCTTC. This encodes CASRLTPRTFNYGYTF.

The genes are TRBV6-9 and TRBJ2-7; D gene unclear. This CDR3 is built from 18 residues. The V and J ends lost 5 bases and 7 bases respectively, with 30 bases between them. CDR1 MNHGY and CDR2 SVAAGI come from the germline V gene. CDR3 nucleotide sequence: TGTGCCAGCAGTCACCCCCGGGTTTCCCACATAGAGTCCGAAGAGCAGTACTTC. Residues: CASSHPRVSHIESEEQYF.

This chain connects TRBV28 to TRBJ2-1; TRBD2 is a possible D gene (6 bases). Germline loops: CDR1 MDHEN, CDR2 SYDVKM. Trimming took off 11 bases at V and 1 base at J, with 15 bases between the two ends. This CDR3 is 14 amino acids long. CDR3 loop: CAVHGTPSYNEQFF. In nucleotides, the CDR3 is TGTGCCGTTCACGGGACTCCTTCCTACAATGAGCAGTTCTTC.

The J gene is TRBJ1-2, the V gene TRBV7-8; D unclear. V shed 5 bases and J shed 4 bases, with 17 bases lying between them. The CDR3 length is 15 residues. Looked up from germline, CDR1 is SGHVS and CDR2 is FQNEAQ. The CDR3: CASSAPPQGGYGYTF. The CDR3 bases are TGTGCCAGCAGCGCACCTCCCCAAGGCGGCTATGGCTACACCTTC.

This chain connects TRBV7-9 to TRBJ1-1; TRBD1 matches at 8 bases. J lost 5 bases, V lost 4 bases, and 6 bases had no gene match. Germline CDR1 and CDR2: SEHNR and FQNEAQ (reference sequence). The CDR3 is 14 residues long. The CDR3 protein is CASSSNRGKTEAFF. CDR3 nucleotide sequence: TGTGCCAGCAGCTCCAACAGGGGGAAGACTGAAGCTTTCTTT.

The chain recombines TRBV5-1 with TRBJ2-3; 10 bases are a match to TRBD2. Trimming removed 6 bases from V and 3 bases from J; junction bases left unmatched: 7. The CDR3 covers 15 residues. Germline V gives CDR1 SGHRS, CDR2 YFSETQ. The CDR3 protein is CASKASGSSTDTQYF. CDR3 coding DNA: TGCGCCAGCAAGGCTAGCGGGAGCTCAACAGATACGCAGTATTTT.

V and J are TRBV2 and TRBJ2-7; TRBD2 aligns across 7 bases. CDR3 length equals 18 residues. With V trimmed by 2 bases and J by 7 bases, 20 bases remained unmatched. Germline V lookup: CDR1 SNHLY, CDR2 FYNNEI. The CDR3 coding sequence is TGTGCCAGCAGTGAACGGACCCTAGGGGTCCCCCCCGGGGGGGAGCAGTACTTC. Translated, it gives CASSERTLGVPPGGEQYF.

The chain joins TRBV6-1 to TRBJ2-2, with a tentative D call TRBD1 (5 bases). Germline loops: CDR1 MNHNS, CDR2 SASEGT. The CDR3 has 14 amino acids. Trimming removed 6 bases at V and 6 bases at J, with 14 bases between. CDR3 region: CASRTVTAPGELFF. In DNA form, the CDR3 reads TGTGCCAGCAGGACAGTGACGGCTCCCGGGGAGCTGTTTTTT.

The sample holds one count of this clone. The V and J genes are TRBV10-1 and TRBJ2-7, with a tentative D call TRBD1 (5 bases). The V end was cut by 6 bases, the J end by 0 bases, with 12 bases between. The CDR3 spans 14 residues. Germline V gene sequence: CDR1 WNHNN, CDR2 SYGVQD (reference sequence). The CDR3 nucleotides read TGCGCCAGCAGCCCGACAGCATTCTCCTACGAGCAGTACTTC. Amino acid sequence: CASSPTAFSYEQYF.

J is TRBJ2-3 and V is TRBV21-1; TRBD2, as called in the table, went unchecked against the DNA. TRBV21-1 is a listed pseudogene. This CDR3 has 20 amino acids. The CDR3 spells CASSKEGGLAGADISDTQYF. As DNA, the CDR3 is TGTGCCAGCAGCAAAGAAGGCGGGCTAGCGGGAGCGGACATATCAGATACGCAGTATTTT.

The chain links TRBV27 to TRBJ2-7, with 8 nucleotides matching TRBD1. Germline V CDR1 and CDR2: MNHEY, SMNVEV (reference sequence). Losses at the gene ends were 6 bases for V and 7 bases for J; bases not matched to a gene: 14. The CDR3 contains 15 residues. In DNA form, the CDR3 reads TGTGCCAGCAGAGAATTTCCCAGGGGGCCGGGGGAGCAGTACTTC. It yields the protein CASREFPRGPGEQYF.

The chain uses TRBV18 and TRBJ2-7; the D gene is possibly TRBD1 (5 bases). Trimming pared 3 bases from V and 0 bases from J, leaving 6 bases between. The CDR3 totals 13 residues. Looked up from germline, CDR1 is KGHSH and CDR2 is LQKENI. The CDR3 region is CASSPDSSYEQYF. CDR3 coding DNA: TGTGCCAGCTCACCCGACAGCTCCTACGAGCAGTACTTC.

The chain recombines TRBV2 with TRBJ1-1, with D hard to call. The CDR3 spans 12 residues. V lost 6 bases and J lost 2, with 7 bases in between. CDR1 is SNHLY and CDR2 is FYNNEI in the germline V gene. The CDR3 reads CASSPQNTEAFF. CDR3 DNA: TGTGCCAGCAGCCCCCAAAACACTGAAGCTTTCTTT.

CDR3 sequence: CASSSVPHEQFF. CDR3 coding DNA: TGTGCCAGCAGCTCAGTCCCGCATGAGCAGTTCTTC. The J gene is TRBJ2-1, the V gene TRBV5-4, with D hard to call. Trimming left V 3 bases short and J 8 bases short, with 9 bases between. The CDR3 runs 12 residues. Germline V lookup: CDR1 SGHNT, CDR2 YYREEE (reference sequence).

The gene calls are TRBV29-1 and TRBJ2-2; no firm D call. Trimming removed 8 bases from V and 3 bases from J, with 13 bases in between. The CDR3 has 13 residues. Germline CDR1 SQVTM, CDR2 ANQGSEA. Written as DNA, the CDR3 is TGCAGCACCGAGATCGTGGACACCGGGGAGCTGTTTTTT. Translating gives CSTEIVDTGELFF.

The V call is TRBV7-9, the J call TRBJ2-3, with D possibly matching TRBD1 (5 bases). The germline V and J ends were trimmed by 1 base and 4 bases, with 12 bases remaining between them. The CDR3 consists of 15 residues. Germline V CDR1 and CDR2: SEHNR, FQNEAQ (reference sequence). The CDR3 bases are TGTGCCAGCAGCTTAGTCATCAGGGAATCAGATACGCAGTATTTT. It encodes CASSLVIRESDTQYF.

The chain joins TRBV27 to TRBJ1-2; 7 nucleotides match TRBD1. With V trimmed by 7 bases and J by 6 bases, 8 bases remained unmatched. The germline gives CDR1 MNHEY, CDR2 SMNVEV (reference sequence). The CDR3 consists of 13 residues. CDR3 DNA: TGTGCCAGCACAAAAACAGGGGAACATGGCTACACCTTC. Translating it yields CASTKTGEHGYTF.

The rearrangement links TRBV18 to TRBJ2-7; 8 bases map to TRBD2. Losses at the gene ends were 3 bases for V and 6 bases for J; bases not matched to a gene: 4. Germline CDR1 and CDR2: KGHSH and LQKENI. The CDR3 has 13 amino acids. The CDR3 nucleotides read TGTGCCAGCTCACCCCGGCGGGAGGCCGAGCAGTACTTC. Its protein is CASSPRREAEQYF. Full variable domain (outside the CDR3, taken from reference TRBV18 and TRBJ2-7): NAGVMQNPRHLVRRRGQEARLRCSPMKGHSHVYWYRQLPEEGLKFMVYLQKENIIDESGMPKERFSAEFPKEGPSILRIQQVVRGDSAAYFCASSPRREAEQYFGPGTRLTVT.

The genes are TRBV13 and TRBJ2-7; TRBD2 aligns across 7 bases. Trimming took 5 bases from V and 6 from J; bases not matched to a gene: 16. This CDR3 has 16 amino acids. Germline loops: CDR1 PRHDT, CDR2 FYEKMQ (reference sequence). Here the CDR3 reads CASSPQSPSGPGEQYF. The CDR3 DNA reads TGTGCCAGCAGCCCGCAATCTCCTAGCGGTCCAGGCGAGCAGTACTTC.

The rearrangement joins TRBV27 to TRBJ1-1; 7 bases fit TRBD1. The CDR3 length is 15 residues. Germline V gene sequence: CDR1 MNHEY, CDR2 SMNVEV (reference sequence). V trimming: 1 base; J trimming: 1 base; junction bases outside the gene matches: 3. This chain's CDR3 is CASSLLGQKNTEAFF. The CDR3 coding sequence is TGTGCCAGCAGTTTATTGGGACAGAAGAACACTGAAGCTTTCTTT.

This chain joins TRBV4-1 and TRBJ2-7, with a possible D match to TRBD1 (6 bases). The ends were cut back, 1 base at V and 4 bases at J, with 11 bases in the middle. The CDR3 extends over 14 amino acids. The germline V gene has CDR1 MGHRA and CDR2 YSYEKL. CDR3 bases: TGCGCCAGCAGCCAAGCGCAGGGGAATTACGAGCAGTACTTC. Its protein product is CASSQAQGNYEQYF.